These T cell receptor beta chains were read from a single sample in a study of blood T cell repertoires in COVID-19. TCRdb's copy holds only in-frame clones and misses some; the assay was immunoSEQ multiplex PCR. The sample includes about 130,000 clones, roughly 83% of them seen just once. Sample: peripheral blood. Receptors were obtained from a woman aged 25 to 39 who had recovered from COVID-19. CDR3s include the opening cysteine and the closing phenylalanine or tryptophan.

V gene	J gene	CDR3 protein
TRBV2	TRBJ2-7	CASSEAGGRGDTYEQYF
TRBV19	TRBJ1-5	CASSARTGGVLVQPQHF
TRBV9	TRBJ2-5	CASSLGGPQETQYF
TRBV5-1	TRBJ2-3	CASSLEPDTQYF
TRBV27	TRBJ1-1	CATGRQRNTEAFF
TRBV7-6	TRBJ1-4	CASSLETSTNEKLFF
TRBV3-1/TRBV3-2	TRBJ2-5	CASSQAGTSGGAGETQYF
TRBV7-9	TRBJ2-7	CASSPTGTGAPEQYF
TRBV14	TRBJ1-2	CASSQGQLNYGYTF
TRBV4-1	TRBJ2-7	CASSQVTGSPYEQYF
TRBV27	TRBJ2-7	CASRDPGTGSYEQYF
TRBV6-5	TRBJ1-1	CASSRGQNTEAFF
TRBV18	TRBJ1-2	CASSPTGLDGYTF
TRBV5-1	TRBJ2-7	CASRKTGIYEQYF
TRBV7-7	TRBJ2-3	CASSNKTGKILTQYF
TRBV18	TRBJ1-1	CASSPPGGRVVNTEAFF
TRBV14	TRBJ2-7	CASGLDSYEQYF
TRBV5-1	TRBJ2-2	CASSMSGITGGELFF
TRBV7-2	TRBJ2-7	CASSLREVGASEQYF
TRBV5-6	TRBJ2-7	CASSLPSGRAYEQYF
TRBV2	TRBJ1-2	CASSTPSNYGYTF
TRBV19	TRBJ2-1	CASSPLLAGENSYNEQFF
TRBV15	TRBJ1-5	CATSRDAYSNQPQHF
TRBV5-1	TRBJ2-1	CATRGSYNEQFF
TRBV21-1	TRBJ2-1	CASPGLPLTQFF
TRBV14	TRBJ1-2	CASSRLDREGNYGYTF
TRBV6-1	TRBJ2-7	CASSEFPTSGILSEQYF
TRBV19	TRBJ2-7	CASSTGLSSYEQYF
TRBV2	TRBJ2-7	CASMGTGRSYEQYF
TRBV4-1	TRBJ2-7	CASSQAGQGSKQYF
TRBV6-5	TRBJ2-1	CASSNPGQANNEQFF
TRBV12-5	TRBJ1-1	CASGTGGQNTEAFF
TRBV5-1	TRBJ2-2	CASSPGLAGGTGELFF
TRBV21-1	TRBJ2-5	CASSPRPASGAQYF
TRBV27	TRBJ2-5	CASGPLGGLEGETQYF
TRBV7-3	TRBJ1-1	CASSFGTGVLTEAFF
TRBV27	TRBJ1-2	CASSLTLSDRDYGYTF
TRBV2	TRBJ1-3	CASRGQISGNTIYF